This TCR beta chain was identified in a study of T cell clonality in common variable immunodeficiency (dated by TCRdb to the mid-2010s). The paper's findings and limits, for the study overall: Even though DNA input was equal, the average per sample came to approximately 74,000 unique sequences for controls compared with some 29,000 for CVID samples. Increased TCRbeta clonality was found in CVID subjects compared with healthy controls (t-test p = 0.018), with the increase being most characteristic of about a third of subjects. Healthy controls shared more TCRbeta clones with each other than CVID subjects shared among themselves (p < 0.0001). Reportedly, TCRbeta sequences from CVID had fewer deletions and N-nucleotide insertions, and highly modified clones with 13 or more V deletions were absent from CVID. The authors noted that sequencing repertoires of T cell subpopulations would be needed to clarify what caused the increased clonality in CVID. Correlations of repertoire features with clinical complications were constrained by heterogeneity among patients within the CVID cohort.

Predominantly Caucasian heritage was noted among both the CVID patients and the healthy controls. Heparinized peripheral whole blood samples of about 4.5 to 9 ml were obtained from each donor. Genomic DNA from adults with common variable immune deficiency (CVID) and from healthy adult controls was used to sequence TCRbeta CDR3 repertoires. The control group comprised approximately 22 healthy adult volunteers, some 12 female and around ten male, aged roughly 23 to 70 years with a mean age of approximately 31. Diluted blood was subjected to density centrifugation over Hypaque 1077 or Ficoll-Paque for isolation of peripheral blood mononuclear cells. Genomic DNA was obtained from unsorted mononuclear cells using either Qiagen column purification or a centrifugation-based method. This clone was seen many times. Which antigen it targets is not known. The CDR3 end lies 3 residues beyond the end of the read and is filled in from the germline J gene.

Equivalent amounts of genomic DNA from CVID and control samples were used as sequencing input. For every sample, a 60 bp segment covering the rearranged TCRbeta CDR3 region was amplified and then sequenced. The immunoSEQ assay, a bias-corrected multiplex PCR with high-throughput sequencing, was employed for TCRbeta amplification. The original methods were these. Each unique nucleotide sequence was treated as a clone and annotated with V, D and J genes, copy number and frequency. Sequences were labeled productive if in frame, and non-productive if out of frame or containing stop codons. As previously described, Shannon's entropy was used to calculate clonality. The predicted amino acid sequences of productive clones were used to derive mean CDR3 Kyte-Doolittle hydropathy. Using the R hclust function, scaled V gene usage was clustered hierarchically with Manhattan distance and complete linkage. Sharing of clones by CDR3 amino acid sequence was evaluated through resampling of 12 repertoires per group over 100 rounds. The repertoires were searched for 55 to 75 published EBV-specific TCRbeta sequences and some 250 published CMV-specific TCRbeta sequences. A couple of CVID samples that yielded fewer than 10,000 sequences were excluded from the analysis, so 42 CVID repertoires were retained. The table was pulled from immuneACCESS by TCRdb, which kept in-frame rearrangements only. Such tables lose some clones; where checked, under half of the loss comes from unresolved V genes, and the rest has no known cause. The D gene and trimming were derived from the DNA, and the V and J assignments and clone size from that table. There are some 53,000 clones in this sample, and none of them is a singleton. The ten largest clones add up to less than 4% of the sample.

The cysteine opens and the phenylalanine closes a CDR3 of 16 amino acids. The 39 bases shown cover part of the CDR3, and their frame starts at base 1. Via the germline V gene (reference sequence), CDR1 is LNHDA and CDR2 SQIVND. Trimming leaves V shorter by 6 bases and J shorter by 7 bases, with the junction holding 10 bases beyond the gene matches. The source is a person aged 18-70 years in good health. Specimen: peripheral blood mononuclear cells. Recombination connected TRBV19 to TRBJ2-2; 11 bases in between match TRBD1. The CDR3 protein sequence reads: CASRPLDRGPGGELFF. The covered CDR3 bases are TGTGCCAGTAGACCCCTGGACAGGGGGCCGGGCGGGGAG.